The rows below give T cell receptor beta chains drawn from one sample of a study of T cell responses to AZD1222 COVID-19 vaccine. Libraries were prepared by immunoSEQ multiplex PCR; TCRdb keeps only in-frame clonotypes and omits some of them. The table lists around 91,000 clones, about 88% of them singletons, with about a fifth in the top ten. Sequences were derived from peripheral blood, sampled on day 0 of AZD1222 vaccination. The source is an adult in good health. The CDR3 runs from the conserved cysteine through the conserved F or W. The D gene is left open where the match is weak. The listing skips clone size in some rows; elsewhere it reads once, few, many or a size class.

V gene	clone size	D gene	J gene	CDR3 DNA	CDR3 protein
TRBV29-1	-	-	TRBJ1-3	TGCAGCGTTGAAATTGGCCAGACCATATATTTT	CSVEIGQTIYF
TRBV5-4	-	TRBD2	TRBJ2-1	TGTGCCAGCAGCTTGATTTCACTAGCGGGAGGGTTTTACAATGAGCAGTTCTTC	CASSLISLAGGFYNEQFF
TRBV5-8	-	TRBD1	TRBJ1-2	TGTGCCAGCAGCTTTTATGTCGGACAGGGGGCGGGCTATGGCTACACCTTC	CASSFYVGQGAGYGYTF
TRBV18	once	-	TRBJ1-2	TGTGCCAGCTCACCAGACAGCCAATATGGCTACACCTTC	CASSPDSQYGYTF
TRBV5-1	-	-	TRBJ2-3	TGCGCCAGCAGCTTGATCTGGGGCAGTACCGTAGATACGCAGTATTTT	CASSLIWGSTVDTQYF
TRBV13	-	-	TRBJ1-2	TGTGCCAGCAGCCCAACCCCCGCCAGGGTAGAAAGTGGCTACACCTTC	CASSPTPARVESGYTF
TRBV3-1/TRBV3-2	-	TRBD1	TRBJ1-6	TGTGCCAGCAGCCAAGGGACAGGGGGCTATTCACCCCTCCACTTT	CASSQGTGGYSPLHF
TRBV7-7	-	-	TRBJ1-1	TGTGCCAGCAGCCGCTATTGGGGGATTAGGGTAAGAACTGAAGCTTTCTTT	CASSRYWGIRVRTEAFF
TRBV5-1	-	TRBD1	TRBJ1-2	TGCGCCAGCAGCGAGGGGGCCTATGGCTACACCTTC	CASSEGAYGYTF
TRBV4-2	few	-	TRBJ1-2	TGTGCCAGCAGCCCACCTATCGGTTTGGGTGGCTACACCTTC	CASSPPIGLGGYTF
TRBV2	once	TRBD2	TRBJ2-3	TGTGCCAGCATGGGGCTCGCTAGCGGTATCACAGATACGCAGTATTTT	CASMGLASGITDTQYF
TRBV6-6	once	TRBD2	TRBJ2-5	TGTGCCAGCAGTTACAGCGGCGGGGGGGCCCGAGAGACCCAGTACTTC	CASSYSGGGARETQYF
TRBV11-3	-	-	TRBJ2-7	TGTGCCAGCAGCTTAGAGGGTGGATCCTACGAGCAGTACTTC	CASSLEGGSYEQYF
TRBV7-9	once	-	TRBJ2-5	TGTGCCAGCAGCTTTTTAGGGCTAGGGGAGACCCAGTACTTC	CASSFLGLGETQYF
TRBV7-2	-	-	TRBJ2-7	TGTGCCAGCAGCTCCATCTCGACAGCCTACGAGCAGTACTTC	CASSSISTAYEQYF
TRBV19	-	-	TRBJ2-4	TGTGCCAGTAGTACCCGACAGACGGGGATAGCCAAAAACATTCAGTACTTC	CASSTRQTGIAKNIQYF
TRBV4-1	-	-	TRBJ1-3	TGCGCCAGCAGCCCCCCCCCTGGAAACACCATATATTTT	CASSPPPGNTIYF
TRBV19	-	TRBD1	TRBJ1-2	TGTGCCAGTAGTGCCGGGACAGGGGGCAATGGCTACACCTTC	CASSAGTGGNGYTF
TRBV19	-	-	TRBJ1-5	TGTGCCAGTAGTAGACAGGAGGGTTGGCCCCAGCATTTT	CASSRQEGWPQHF
TRBV3-1/TRBV3-2	-	TRBD1	TRBJ1-1	TGTGCCAGCAGCCAATGGAGGGGGCAGGGGGACACTGAAGCTTTCTTT	CASSQWRGQGDTEAFF
TRBV6-1	-	TRBD2	TRBJ2-1	TGTGCCAGCAGTGACCGACGGCTCGTGAGGGCTAGCGGGATCAATGAGCAGTTCTTC	CASSDRRLVRASGINEQFF
TRBV28	-	-	TRBJ2-1	TGTGCCAGCAGTCTCCCGAGACTGCCGTTTGTCTTC	CASSLPRLPFVF
TRBV18	-	TRBD1	TRBJ1-2	TGTGCCAGCTCACCCGGACAGGGGATTCACTATGGCTACACCTTC	CASSPGQGIHYGYTF
TRBV15	-	-	TRBJ1-5	TGTGCCACCAGCAGAGCGGGACCGAGAGTGGATCAGCCCCAGCATTTT	CATSRAGPRVDQPQHF
TRBV6-5	-	-	TRBJ1-1	TGTGCCAGCAGTAAGGCAGGGGCAGGGAACACTGAAGCTTTCTTT	CASSKAGAGNTEAFF
TRBV7-3	-	-	TRBJ2-7	TGTGCCAGCAGCCACCGAGCAGGCTCCTACGAGCAGTACTTC	CASSHRAGSYEQYF
TRBV2	few	-	TRBJ1-6	TGTGCCAGCAGTGTGACGGCAACAGGGAATTCACCCCTCCACTTT	CASSVTATGNSPLHF
TRBV6-2/TRBV6-3	-	TRBD2	TRBJ2-5	TGTGCCAGCAGTTACCCCGGACTAGCGGGGGCTCGAACCCAGTACTTC	CASSYPGLAGARTQYF
TRBV5-6	-	TRBD1	TRBJ1-6	TGTGCCAGCAGCTCAACCCTGACAGGGAATAATTCACCCCTCCACTTT	CASSSTLTGNNSPLHF
TRBV7-8	-	-	TRBJ1-1	TGTGCCAGCAGCTGGGGGGGGAACACTGAAGCTTTCTTT	CASSWGGNTEAFF
TRBV27	-	TRBD1	TRBJ1-5	TGTGCCAGCAGAGACTCCGGGACAGGGGGCCGGTGGCCCCAGCATTTT	CASRDSGTGGRWPQHF
TRBV3-1/TRBV3-2	-	-	TRBJ2-2	TGTGCCAGCAGCCAAGAAGGCGGAGGGAACACCGGGGAGCTGTTTTTT	CASSQEGGGNTGELFF
TRBV28	-	-	TRBJ2-1	TGTGCCAGCTTTAGCTCCTACAATGAGCAGTTCTTC	CASFSSYNEQFF
TRBV12-3/TRBV12-4	once	-	TRBJ1-1	TGTGCCAGCAGGTCCGAGGGGCTCAGAACTTTCTTT	CASRSEGLRTFF
TRBV9	-	-	TRBJ1-6	TGTGCCAGCAGCGGACTGGGAAATTCACCCCTCCACTTT	CASSGLGNSPLHF
TRBV28	-	TRBD2	TRBJ2-5	TGTGCCACCGTAGCGGGGTACCAAGAGACCCAGTACTTC	CATVAGYQETQYF
TRBV7-3	-	-	TRBJ1-1	TGTGCCAGCAGCTTGAGTGGGGGGAACACTGAAGCTTTCTTT	CASSLSGGNTEAFF
TRBV25-1	-	-	TRBJ1-6	TGTGCCAGCAGAGACACGGGGTCGGCACCCCTCCACTTT	CASRDTGSAPLHF
TRBV6-5	-	-	TRBJ1-6	TGTGCCAGCACTTCCGCGCGGAGGGGCGAATCACCCCTCCACTTT	CASTSARRGESPLHF
TRBV10-3	-	-	TRBJ2-1	TGTGCCGTCCACAGGGGGACCACCGGCGGGAGCCCCAATGAGCAGTTCTTC	CAVHRGTTGGSPNEQFF
TRBV27	-	TRBD2	TRBJ2-7	TGTGCCAGCAGTTTAAAGAAAAGACTAGCGGGAGTGTGGGAGCAGTACTTC	CASSLKKRLAGVWEQYF
TRBV4-3	-	-	TRBJ1-2	TGCGCCAGCAGCCAAGATTGGACATTGTATGGCTACACCTTC	CASSQDWTLYGYTF